The rows below give T cell receptor beta chains drawn from one sample of a study of beta chain features in type 1 diabetes. Data came from immunoSEQ multiplex PCR; TCRdb stores just in-frame clones and leaves some out. The table includes approximately 340,000 clones, about 15% detected once. The sample comprised naive CD4+ T cells from blood. Receptors were obtained from a woman between 18 and 29 years old in good health. Both conserved end residues are part of each CDR3. A D gene is named only where the DNA matches it firmly. Part of the rows lack a size; the others show once, few, many or a class for expanded clones.

d_gene | j_gene | v_gene | abundance | CDR3aa | CDR3nt
NA | TRBJ2-7 | TRBV27 | NA | CASSLRELSSYEQYF | TGTGCCAGCAGTTTACGTGAGTTAAGCTCCTACGAGCAGTACTTC
NA | TRBJ2-1 | TRBV7-9 | few | CASSQRPSVYNEQFF | TGTGCCAGCAGCCAGAGGCCTTCCGTCTACAATGAGCAGTTCTTC
NA | TRBJ1-1 | TRBV5-4 | few | CASSTTDTEAFF | TGTGCCAGCAGCACAACAGACACTGAAGCTTTCTTT
NA | TRBJ1-4 | TRBV6-5 | NA | CASSREREEKLFF | TGTGCCAGCAGTCGAGAGAGGGAGGAAAAACTGTTTTTT
TRBD2 | TRBJ2-7 | TRBV29-1 | NA | CSAASGRAHEQYF | TGCAGCGCCGCATCCGGGAGGGCACACGAGCAGTACTTC
NA | TRBJ2-1 | TRBV29-1 | NA | CSVEDLSPLLRFF | TGCAGCGTTGAAGATCTAAGCCCGCTCTTACGGTTCTTC
TRBD1 | TRBJ1-5 | TRBV7-7 | NA | CASSTRTGAVSNQPQHF | TGTGCCAGCAGCACCCGGACAGGGGCTGTTAGCAATCAGCCCCAGCATTTT
TRBD1 | TRBJ2-4 | TRBV10-3 | few | CAISESFTGVNIQYF | TGTGCCATCAGTGAGTCCTTTACAGGGGTAAACATTCAGTACTTC
NA | TRBJ2-5 | TRBV21-1 | few | CASSAGRGRALETQYF | TGTGCCAGCAGCGCGGGACGCGGGAGGGCCCTAGAGACCCAGTACTTC
NA | TRBJ2-7 | TRBV6-5 | NA | CASSYSSGVTYEQYF | TGTGCCAGCAGTTACTCATCAGGGGTCACCTACGAGCAGTACTTC
NA | TRBJ2-3 | TRBV5-1 | NA | CASSLVRADTQYF | TGCGCCAGCAGCTTGGTCCGTGCAGATACGCAGTATTTT
NA | TRBJ2-2 | TRBV5-4 | NA | CASRARGNTGELFF | TGTGCCAGCAGGGCTAGAGGGAACACCGGGGAGCTGTTTTTT
TRBD2 | TRBJ2-3 | TRBV13 | NA | CASSPLGGGRTDTQYF | TGTGCCAGCAGCCCCCTTGGGGGAGGGCGGACAGATACGCAGTATTTT
NA | TRBJ1-1 | TRBV6-5 | few | CASRTVGGVNTEAFF | TGTGCCAGCCGTACCGTGGGGGGGGTGAACACTGAAGCTTTCTTT
TRBD1 | TRBJ1-5 | TRBV19 | once | CASRGTGRAPNQPQHF | TGTGCCAGTAGGGGGACAGGGCGGGCCCCTAATCAGCCCCAGCATTTT
NA | TRBJ1-1 | TRBV18 | NA | CASSQGENTEAFF | TGTGCCAGCTCACAGGGGGAGAACACTGAAGCTTTCTTT
TRBD2 | TRBJ2-5 | TRBV2 | NA | CASSDRGGQETQYF | TGTGCCAGCAGTGATCGCGGGGGCCAAGAGACCCAGTACTTC
NA | TRBJ1-5 | TRBV30 | few | CAWAVQANQPQHF | TGTGCCTGGGCCGTACAGGCGAATCAGCCCCAGCATTTT
NA | TRBJ2-3 | TRBV7-2 | NA | CASSLAQRPGADTQYF | TGTGCCAGCAGCTTAGCGCAGCGCCCAGGGGCAGATACGCAGTATTTT
NA | TRBJ2-7 | TRBV5-1 | NA | CASSFGHETYEQYF | TGCGCCAGCAGCTTCGGACATGAGACCTACGAGCAGTACTTC
NA | TRBJ2-5 | TRBV6-6 | NA | CASSYSAVPQETQYF | TGTGCCAGCAGTTACTCAGCGGTCCCCCAAGAGACCCAGTACTTC
TRBD2 | TRBJ2-7 | TRBV27 | few | CASSPSYAGDEQYF | TGTGCCAGCAGCCCGAGTTACGCGGGAGACGAGCAGTACTTC
NA | TRBJ1-2 | TRBV10-3 | NA | CASRVRHAYGYTF | TGTGCCAGCAGGGTTCGACATGCGTATGGCTACACCTTC
NA | TRBJ1-4 | TRBV7-9 | NA | CASSSRGEKLFF | TGTGCCAGCAGCTCCAGGGGTGAAAAACTGTTTTTT
NA | TRBJ2-7 | TRBV7-2 | few | CASSLDAGALPNYEQYF | TGTGCCAGCAGCTTAGACGCTGGGGCGCTACCCAACTACGAGCAGTACTTC
TRBD2 | TRBJ2-1 | TRBV27 | few | CASSQTSGIHNEQFF | TGTGCCAGCAGCCAGACTAGCGGGATCCACAATGAGCAGTTCTTC
NA | TRBJ2-5 | TRBV4-2 | NA | CASSQDTSQETQYF | TGTGCCAGCAGCCAAGATACATCCCAAGAGACCCAGTACTTC
TRBD1 | TRBJ1-1 | TRBV29-1 | few | CSVEGIGTGNTEAFF | TGCAGCGTTGAAGGCATTGGGACAGGGAACACTGAAGCTTTCTTT
NA | TRBJ1-5 | TRBV6-6 | few | CASSYSGGSNQPQHF | TGTGCCAGCAGTTACTCAGGGGGTAGCAATCAGCCCCAGCATTTT
TRBD1 | TRBJ2-3 | TRBV5-1 | NA | CASSLDRGADTQYF | TGCGCCAGCAGCTTGGACAGGGGGGCAGATACGCAGTATTTT
NA | TRBJ2-3 | TRBV12-5 | few | CASGLSGSGDTQYF | TGTGCTAGTGGTTTAAGTGGGAGCGGCGATACGCAGTATTTT
TRBD2 | TRBJ2-5 | TRBV5-4 | few | CASSLDSGRARVETQYF | TGTGCCAGCAGCTTGGATAGCGGGAGGGCCAGGGTTGAGACCCAGTACTTC
NA | TRBJ2-7 | TRBV6-5 | few | CASGWSRAVEQYF | TGTGCCAGCGGCTGGAGCAGGGCTGTCGAGCAGTACTTC
NA | TRBJ1-1 | TRBV5-1 | few | CASSLVIRAGEAFF | TGCGCCAGCAGCTTGGTTATCCGGGCGGGTGAAGCTTTCTTT
TRBD1 | TRBJ1-5 | TRBV2 | NA | CASSEEGTVNQPQHF | TGTGCCAGCAGTGAAGAGGGGACAGTGAATCAGCCCCAGCATTTT
TRBD1 | TRBJ2-5 | TRBV7-9 | NA | CASSSWDRGFQETQYF | TGTGCCAGCAGCTCGTGGGACAGGGGCTTTCAAGAGACCCAGTACTTC
NA | TRBJ2-3 | TRBV5-1 | NA | CASRTGGTDTQYF | TGCGCCAGCAGGACGGGGGGCACAGATACGCAGTATTTT
TRBD1 | TRBJ1-5 | TRBV30 | few | CAWSVRRDRYSNQPQHF | TGTGCCTGGAGTGTACGGAGGGACAGATATAGCAATCAGCCCCAGCATTTT
TRBD1 | TRBJ1-5 | TRBV5-6 | few | CASSLGDRGLQPQHF | TGTGCCAGCAGCTTGGGGGACAGGGGGCTGCAGCCCCAGCATTTT
TRBD2 | TRBJ2-3 | TRBV7-6 | NA | CASSSRLAGGPDTQYF | TGTGCCAGCAGCTCACGACTAGCGGGAGGGCCAGATACGCAGTATTTT
TRBD1 | TRBJ1-5 | TRBV4-1 | NA | CASIWTGGLQPQHF | TGCGCCAGCATCTGGACAGGGGGCTTACAGCCCCAGCATTTT
NA | TRBJ1-5 | TRBV18 | NA | CASSLADNQPQHF | TGTGCCAGCTCGCTGGCAGACAATCAGCCCCAGCATTTT
NA | TRBJ2-3 | TRBV29-1 | few | CSVYSGSDTQYF | TGCAGCGTTTACTCAGGGTCAGATACGCAGTATTTT
NA | TRBJ2-6 | TRBV19 | NA | CASTAGANVLTF | TGTGCCAGTACGGCTGGGGCCAACGTCCTGACTTTC
NA | TRBJ2-1 | TRBV7-2 | few | CASSPSRSSYNEQFF | TGTGCCAGCAGCCCTAGCCGAAGCTCCTACAATGAGCAGTTCTTC
TRBD2 | TRBJ2-3 | TRBV30 | NA | CAWSPLAGGTDTQYF | TGTGCCTGGAGCCCACTAGCGGGAGGAACAGATACGCAGTATTTT
TRBD2 | TRBJ2-4 | TRBV28 | few | CASVYREGENIQYF | TGTGCCAGCGTTTATAGGGAGGGCGAAAACATTCAGTACTTC
TRBD2 | TRBJ2-7 | TRBV5-1 | few | CASSGLAGGHYEQYF | TGCGCCAGCAGCGGGCTAGCGGGAGGCCACTACGAGCAGTACTTC
NA | TRBJ1-5 | TRBV7-6 | few | CASSRGMSNQPQHF | TGTGCCAGCAGTAGGGGGATGAGCAATCAGCCCCAGCATTTT
NA | TRBJ1-1 | TRBV19 | NA | CASNSQVNTEAFF | TGTGCCAGTAATTCGCAGGTGAACACTGAAGCTTTCTTT
TRBD1 | TRBJ2-7 | TRBV28 | NA | CASSVPGQGPNEQYF | TGTGCCAGCAGTGTACCGGGACAGGGTCCTAACGAGCAGTACTTC
NA | TRBJ2-2 | TRBV11-2 | few | CASSPSGIRAGELFF | TGTGCCAGCAGCCCCTCCGGGATCCGGGCCGGGGAGCTGTTTTTT
NA | TRBJ2-1 | TRBV5-1 | few | CASSLGRDSGNEQFF | TGCGCCAGCAGCTTGGGCCGGGACTCAGGGAATGAGCAGTTCTTC
NA | TRBJ2-7 | TRBV30 | few | CAWTRTPSYEQYF | TGTGCCTGGACAAGGACTCCCTCCTACGAGCAGTACTTC
NA | TRBJ2-3 | TRBV19 | few | CASQGNADTQYF | TGTGCCAGCCAGGGGAACGCAGATACGCAGTATTTT